This TCR beta chain derives from a study of metastatic and nonmetastatic thyroid tumors. CDR3 length equals 13 residues. Trimming cost V 1 base and J 6 bases, with 10 bases left between them. Germline-derived CDR1 and CDR2 are DFQATT and SNEGSKA (reference sequence). Study-level points and caveats: For both blood and tumor, malignant thyroid tumors reportedly showed significantly higher TCR beta diversity than benign nodules did.

No treatment of any kind had been given to any patient before thyroid surgery. This clone was observed at least ten times. Its antigen is unidentified. The sample has other DNA sequences that encode this CDR3 too. Original processing notes: Clinicopathological groups of papillary thyroid cancer showed CDR3 differences that were used to build a distant-metastasis classifier. TCRdb recomputed clones from the PCR reads via MiXCR. The V and J calls come from TCRdb's annotation, not from the publication. The sample contains over 35,000 clones, about 17% of which appear only once. This sequence originates from a female donor with papillary thyroid cancer or a benign thyroid nodule (not recorded which). Some clones in this sample may be carry-over from other donors' samples. The chain couples TRBV20-1 to TRBJ2-1; perhaps TRBD2 as D (6 bases). The sequenced sample consisted of tumor tissue. The CDR3 reads CSARGGLSNEQFF. In nucleotides, the CDR3 is TGCAGTGCTAGAGGGGGACTGTCCAATGAGCAGTTCTTC.